These T cell receptor beta chains were read from a single sample in a study of blood T cell repertoires in COVID-19. The method was immunoSEQ multiplex PCR; TCRdb's version includes in-frame clones alone and lacks a portion of them. The sample yields under 300,000 clones, around 82% seen once. Sequences were obtained from peripheral blood. These receptor sequences come from a woman aged 80 or over with active or convalescent COVID-19. Each CDR3 is given with its conserved first and last residue. D genes are given only for firm matches. The size field is filled for only some rows; it gives once, few, many or a size class.

V,J,size,D,DNA,CDR3
TRBV5-1,TRBJ2-5,NA,NA,TGCGCCAGCAGCGGTCGACGGGACAATCTTAAGACCCAGTACTTC,CASSGRRDNLKTQYF
TRBV9,TRBJ2-7,NA,TRBD2,TGTGCCAGCAGCCTTAGCGGGGCCTCCTACGAGCAGTACTTC,CASSLSGASYEQYF
TRBV27,TRBJ2-7,NA,TRBD1,TGTGCCAGCAGACTGGGACAGGGGGAGGCCTGGGAGCAGTACTTC,CASRLGQGEAWEQYF
TRBV19,TRBJ1-1,NA,TRBD1,TGTGCCAGTAGGATACAGGGGAGCGGTACTGAAGCTTTCTTT,CASRIQGSGTEAFF
TRBV11-2,TRBJ2-2,NA,TRBD1,TGTGCCAGCAGCGTATCGCCGGGACAGGGGACCACCGGGGAGCTGTTTTTT,CASSVSPGQGTTGELFF
TRBV12-3/TRBV12-4,TRBJ2-7,NA,NA,TGTGCCAGCAGCAACTGGGACACTTACGAGCAGTACTTC,CASSNWDTYEQYF
TRBV3-1/TRBV3-2,TRBJ1-6,NA,NA,TGTGCCAGCAGACCTCGGGACAACTATAATTCACCCCTCCACTTT,CASRPRDNYNSPLHF
TRBV15,TRBJ1-3,few,NA,TGTGCCACCAGCAGAGTCCGAACAGCGGTCTCTGGAAACACCATATATTTT,CATSRVRTAVSGNTIYF
TRBV7-2,TRBJ1-2,NA,TRBD1,TGTGCCAGCAGCCCGGGACAGGGGGTCGGCGGCTACACCTTC,CASSPGQGVGGYTF
TRBV18,TRBJ1-2,NA,NA,TGTGCCAGCTCATCAGACAGTAACTATGGCTACACCTTC,CASSSDSNYGYTF
TRBV27,TRBJ2-7,NA,TRBD2,TGTGCCAGCAGTTTAGGGGTGACTAGCGGGGCTAGCTCCTACGAGCAGTACTTC,CASSLGVTSGASSYEQYF